This T cell receptor beta chain is from a study of radiation and T cells in renal cell carcinoma. Time point specified: blood 4 weeks post-SBRT, at nephrectomy. This sample's treatment: 15 Gy SBRT to primary tumor, nephrectomy 4 weeks later. CDR3 length: 15 amino acids. V shed 2 bases and J 1 base; nucleotides not matched to a gene: 2. The V gene's germline CDR1 is SGHTA and CDR2 FQGNSA. TCRdb keeps only in-frame clones here, not all; method: immunoSEQ multiplex PCR. The data contain about 78,000 clones, roughly nine tenths of them seen just once; the ten biggest clones take up roughly 5.4%. The chain links TRBV7-2 to TRBJ2-3, with 8 bases lining up with TRBD2. This receptor was taken from a woman in her 70s with renal cell carcinoma. Specimen: blood, collected from a patient whose treatment included radiotherapy and nephrectomy. Written as DNA, the CDR3 is TGTGCCAGCAGCTTACTAGCGGGCCGCACAGATACGCAGTATTTT. Protein sequence: CASSLLAGRTDTQYF. Full variable domain (rest looked up from reference TRBV7-2 and TRBJ2-3): GAGVSQSPSNKVTEKGKDVELRCDPISGHTALYWYRQSLGQGLEFLIYFQGNSAPDKSGLPSDRFSAERTGGSVSTLTIQRTQQEDSAVYLCASSLLAGRTDTQYFGPGTRLTVL.